One and the same sample provided the 27 T cell receptor beta chains below, sequenced in a study of CD8 T cells in Susac syndrome. RNA in amounts of about 0.45 to 1 ug was reverse transcribed with random hexamers. One entry per CDR3 protein, called by TCRdb with MiXCR from the immunoSEQ multiplex PCR reads. Here the sample spans roughly 190,000 distinct CDR3 sequences, about 95% being singletons. Sequenced material: CD4+ T cells from PBMCs. These receptors all stem from a human donor in good health.

This chain links TRBV2 with TRBJ2-1; D perhaps matches TRBD2 (6 bases). The CDR3 is made up of 13 amino acids. Deletions cut 7 bases from V and 7 bases from J, with 14 bases between. Germline V gene sequence: CDR1 SNHLY, CDR2 FYNNEI. CDR3 bases: TGTGCCAGCACCCGGGACTCCCGGAATGAGCAGTTCTTC. It translates to CASTRDSRNEQFF.

The genes are TRBV3-1 and TRBJ1-2, with 8 bases identical to TRBD1. The length of the CDR3 is 15 residues. Germline CDR1 and CDR2: LGHDT and YNNKEL (reference sequence). Trimming cost V 2 bases and J 4 bases; bases outside gene matches: 6. CDR3 in DNA: TGTGCCAGCAGCCAACAGGACAGGGATCTCTATGGCTACACCTTC. Translated, it gives CASSQQDRDLYGYTF.

V is TRBV7-2 and J is TRBJ2-3, with D maybe TRBD1 (5 bases). This CDR3 spans 13 amino acids. Germline lookup yields CDR1 SGHTA and CDR2 FQGNSA. V was pared by 3 bases and J by 5 bases, with 9 bases between. CDR3 region: CASSFDSGDTQYF. The CDR3 DNA reads TGTGCCAGCAGCTTTGACAGTGGAGATACGCAGTATTTT.

This sequence joins TRBV25-1 and TRBJ2-5, with a tentative D call TRBD2 (5 bases). Germline V CDR1 and CDR2: MGHDK, SYGVNS. The CDR3 is 13 amino acids. Trimming took off 4 bases at V and 4 bases at J, with 10 bases between the two ends. The CDR3 sequence is CASSVEGRETQYF. In nucleotides, the CDR3 is TGTGCCAGCAGTGTCGAGGGCCGAGAGACCCAGTACTTC. Full variable domain (rest looked up from reference TRBV25-1 and TRBJ2-5): EADIYQTPRYLVIGTGKKITLECSQTMGHDKMYWYQQDPGMELHLIHYSYGVNSTEKGDLSSESTVSRIRTEHFPLTLESARPSHTSQYLCASSVEGRETQYFGPGTRLLVL.

The genes are TRBV6-5 and TRBJ2-7; TRBD1 aligns across 9 bases. There are 14 residues in the CDR3. V dropped 6 bases and J dropped 9; count of bases not matched to a gene: 12. CDR1 is MNHEY, CDR2 SVGAGI, per germline. This CDR3 is CASRIPGQGGAQYF. CDR3 in DNA: TGTGCCAGCAGGATCCCGGGACAGGGTGGAGCGCAGTACTTC.

This chain joins TRBV30 and TRBJ2-6; TRBD1 is a possible D gene (6 bases). Looked up from germline, CDR1 is GTSNPN and CDR2 is SVGIG (reference sequence). This CDR3 spans 15 amino acids. Deletions cut 2 bases from V and 2 bases from J, with 10 bases between. DNA of the CDR3: TGTGCCTGGAGTTACAGGGTAACTGGGGCCAACGTCCTGACTTTC. As protein: CAWSYRVTGANVLTF.

The chain uses TRBV7-2 and TRBJ2-7, with 8 nucleotides matching TRBD1. CDR3 length equals 15 residues. Germline V gene data show CDR1 as SGHTA and CDR2 as FQGNSA. The V and J ends lost 6 bases and 0 bases, in that order; junction bases with no gene match: 7. The CDR3 spells CASRGPGQGSYEQYF. The CDR3 nucleotides are TGTGCCAGCAGAGGTCCAGGACAGGGCTCCTACGAGCAGTACTTC. Full variable domain (missing parts from reference TRBV7-2 and TRBJ2-7): GAGVSQSPSNKVTEKGKDVELRCDPISGHTALYWYRQSLGQGLEFLIYFQGNSAPDKSGLPSDRFSAERTGGSVSTLTIQRTQQEDSAVYLCASRGPGQGSYEQYFGPGTRLTVT.

The rearrangement uses TRBV4-3 and TRBJ2-3; TRBD1 is a possible D gene (5 bases). Trimming pared 0 bases from V and 2 bases from J, leaving 9 bases between. Per the germline V gene, CDR1 is LGHNA and CDR2 is YSLEER. CDR3 length equals 15 residues. Written as DNA, the CDR3 is TGCGCCAGCAGCCAAGACAGGGCCCACACAGATACGCAGTATTTT. Translating gives CASSQDRAHTDTQYF.

This chain's CDR3 is CSVETLQGQPQHF. The DNA of the CDR3 is TGCAGCGTTGAAACCCTTCAAGGTCAGCCCCAGCATTTT. V gene TRBV29-1 combines with J gene TRBJ1-5; D gene uncertain. The CDR3 is 13 residues long. Trimming removed 2 bases at V and 6 bases at J, with 11 bases between. CDR1 is SQVTM and CDR2 is ANQGSEA in the germline V gene.

The gene calls are TRBV18 and TRBJ2-7, with D maybe TRBD1 (6 bases). Germline loops: CDR1 KGHSH, CDR2 LQKENI. V dropped 2 bases and J dropped 0 bases, with 14 bases sitting between them. The CDR3 contains 16 residues. The CDR3 DNA sequence: TGTGCCAGCTCACCAAGGTATACAGGGAGCTCCTACGAGCAGTACTTC. It yields the protein CASSPRYTGSSYEQYF.

The rearrangement joins TRBV15 to TRBJ2-7; D gene unclear. The germline V gene encodes CDR1 LNHNV and CDR2 YYDKDF (reference sequence). Trimming removed 2 bases at V and 0 bases at J, with 17 bases between. The CDR3 consists of 17 residues. The CDR3, as DNA: TGTGCCACCAGCAGAACCTTAGGGTTGGTGAGCTCCTACGAGCAGTACTTC. It translates to CATSRTLGLVSSYEQYF.

In nucleotides, the CDR3 is TGCAGCGTTGTTGTTCCACCAACCCCCCGGGATACGCAGTATTTT. Amino acids: CSVVVPPTPRDTQYF. The genes are TRBV29-1 and TRBJ2-3, with D unclear. The V and J ends lost 4 bases and 6 bases respectively, with 20 bases between them. The CDR3 loop spans 15 amino acids. Germline CDR1 reads SQVTM; CDR2 reads ANQGSEA.

The rearrangement links TRBV18 to TRBJ1-1; D call uncertain. The CDR3 loop spans 16 amino acids. CDR1 is KGHSH and CDR2 is LQKENI in the germline V gene. V dropped 6 bases and J dropped 6 bases, with 23 bases sitting between them. The CDR3: CASSKSDGETRAEAFF. The CDR3 coding sequence is TGTGCCAGCTCTAAGTCGGATGGAGAAACGAGGGCTGAAGCTTTCTTT.

The V call is TRBV18, the J call TRBJ2-7; D ambiguous. V was pared by 2 bases and J by 5 bases, with 10 bases between. This CDR3 is built from 13 residues. Germline V gene lookup returns CDR1 KGHSH and CDR2 LQKENI. CDR3: CASSPAVLNEQYF. In DNA, the CDR3 is TGTGCCAGCTCACCAGCGGTTTTGAACGAGCAGTACTTC.

J is TRBJ2-6 and V is TRBV20-1; D gene unclear. Trimming cost V 3 bases and J 0 bases, with 6 bases left between them. CDR1 DFQATT and CDR2 SNEGSKA come from the germline V gene (reference sequence). The CDR3 contains 14 residues. The CDR3 DNA reads as TGCAGTGCTAGTCGTGGCTCTGGGGCCAACGTCCTGACTTTC. Encoded protein: CSASRGSGANVLTF.

The gene calls are TRBV20-1 and TRBJ2-6; D may be TRBD2 (5 bases). Germline-derived CDR1 and CDR2 are DFQATT and SNEGSKA (reference sequence). Deletions cut 1 base from V and 4 bases from J, with 17 bases between. This CDR3 is 17 amino acids long. CDR3 amino acids: CSARGILTTPGANVLTF. As DNA, the CDR3 is TGCAGTGCTAGAGGCATCCTGACTACCCCCGGGGCCAACGTCCTGACTTTC.

The V gene is TRBV19, the J gene TRBJ2-1, with TRBD2 matching over 8 bases. Germline CDR1 LNHDA, CDR2 SQIVND (reference sequence). The CDR3 spans 13 residues. V lost 5 bases to trimming and J lost 10 bases; unmatched junction nucleotides: 7. The CDR3 nucleotides are TGTGCCAGTAGTCCCAGGACTAGCAGCGAGCAGTTCTTC. It codes for CASSPRTSSEQFF.

This clonotype is a singleton in its sample. This sequence joins TRBV29-1 and TRBJ1-2; D unresolved. V was clipped by 6 bases and J by 6 bases, with 14 bases between them. The CDR3 is made up of 12 amino acids. Germline V gene lookup returns CDR1 SQVTM and CDR2 ANQGSEA. This chain's CDR3 is CSVAAGPNGYTF. CDR3 nucleotide sequence: TGCAGCGTCGCTGCTGGCCCGAATGGCTACACCTTC.

This sequence joins TRBV28 and TRBJ2-7; 8 nucleotides align to TRBD1. The J segment lost 4 bases and the V segment lost 3 bases, leaving 5 bases of the junction unmatched. CDR3 size: 14 residues. In germline, CDR1 is MDHEN, CDR2 SYDVKM. This CDR3 reads CASSFSDRAYEQYF. The CDR3, as DNA: TGTGCCAGCAGTTTCTCGGACAGGGCGTACGAGCAGTACTTC.

The CDR3 DNA sequence: TGTGCCAGCATCTCCCCGGGACAGATGAGGGGTGAGCAGTTCTTC. It encodes CASISPGQMRGEQFF. The chain recombines TRBV28 with TRBJ2-1; TRBD1 matches 7 bases. The V gene's germline CDR1 is MDHEN and CDR2 SYDVKM. This CDR3 has 15 residues. J was trimmed by 9 bases and V by 7 bases; bases with no gene match: 15.

CDR3 in DNA: TGTGCCACCAGTGATTTGGCGAGGGGTCCGAATGAGCAGTTCTTC. It codes for CATSDLARGPNEQFF. The chain links TRBV24-1 to TRBJ2-1; D might be TRBD1 or TRBD2, each matching 5 bases. Trimming removed 0 bases at V and 7 bases at J, with 12 bases between. Germline CDR1 is KGHDR and CDR2 is SFDVKD. The CDR3 is 15 amino acids.

This clonotype was seen only once. The chain is built from TRBV12-3 or TRBV12-4 and TRBJ2-3; TRBD2 is a possible D gene (6 bases). This CDR3 comprises 15 residues. Trimming shortened V by 7 bases and J by 6 bases, and 20 bases separated the two germline ends. DNA for the CDR3: TGTGCCAGCAACCTTTTTTCCGGGAGTACGGATACGCAGTATTTT. Amino acid sequence: CASNLFSGSTDTQYF.

V gene TRBV20-1 combines with J gene TRBJ2-1; weak D call: TRBD2 (5 bases). V was pared by 3 bases and J by 2 bases, with 14 bases between. Germline V CDR1 and CDR2: DFQATT, SNEGSKA (reference sequence). The CDR3 runs to 15 residues. The CDR3 region is CSASRGSAPYNEQFF. Here the CDR3 DNA reads TGCAGTGCTAGCCGCGGGTCCGCGCCCTACAATGAGCAGTTCTTC.

The rearrangement links TRBV11-2 to TRBJ1-1, with D uncertain. V lost 4 bases to trimming and J lost 4 bases, with 10 bases between them. The germline CDR1 and CDR2 sequences are SGHAT and FQNNGV. The CDR3 spans 13 residues. CDR3 DNA: TGTGCCAGCAGCTCTCAGGAAGGCACTGAAGCTTTCTTT. As protein: CASSSQEGTEAFF. The entire variable domain, with the rest obtained from reference TRBV11-2 and TRBJ1-1, is as follows: EAGVAQSPRYKIIEKRQSVAFWCNPISGHATLYWYQQILGQGPKLLIQFQNNGVVDDSQLPKDRFSAERLKGVDSTLKIQPAKLEDSAVYLCASSSQEGTEAFFGQGTRLTVV.

V usage is TRBV9 and J usage is TRBJ2-4; D is perhaps TRBD1 (6 bases). The CDR3 is 14 amino acids. The V gene's germline CDR1 is SGDLS and CDR2 YYNGEE. The ends were cut back, 3 bases at V and 7 bases at J, with 14 bases in the middle. The DNA of the CDR3 is TGTGCCAGCAGCGCCCGTCCACAGGGTAACATTCAGTACTTC. This sequence encodes CASSARPQGNIQYF. Filled out from reference TRBV9 and TRBJ2-4, the complete variable domain reads DSGVTQTPKHLITATGQRVTLRCSPRSGDLSVYWYQQSLDQGLQFLIQYYNGEERAKGNILERFSAQQFPDLHSELNLSSLELGDSALYFCASSARPQGNIQYFGAGTRLSVL.

The DNA of the CDR3 is TGCAGCGTTGAAGATACGGGTTCCCAAGAGACCCAGTACTTC. This sequence encodes CSVEDTGSQETQYF. The chain combines TRBV29-1 with TRBJ2-5, with no clear D. V was trimmed by 0 bases and J by 1 base, leaving 9 bases between them. Germline-derived CDR1 and CDR2 are SQVTM and ANQGSEA. This CDR3 comprises 14 residues.

V is TRBV20-1 and J is TRBJ2-7; D might be TRBD1 (7 bases). The V end was cut by 3 bases, the J end by 5 bases, with 17 bases between. Per the germline V gene, CDR1 is DFQATT and CDR2 is SNEGSKA (reference sequence). The CDR3 extends over 14 amino acids. CDR3 bases: TGCAGTGCTAGTCAAGCAGGGGGGAGGAACGAGCAGTACTTC. Protein product: CSASQAGGRNEQYF.